This T cell receptor beta chain was recorded in a study of cytomegalovirus exposure and HLA in healthy donors (dated by TCRdb to 2015 to 2018). In the study overall: An earlier analysis of a few hundred of the donors reported 276 Gb of sequence data and approximately 120 million unique TCR beta sequences obtained from around 170 million T cells. In the later analysis, no new phenotypic data were used to find candidate immune exposures; instead, reliance was placed on TCR beta sequences and their occurrence across donors. To study patterns of TCR occurrence, a later analysis re-analyzed previously published TCR beta repertoires from under 750 donors and added high-resolution HLA genotyping. Of the 350 to 400 genotyped donors, about 80% fell in the genetic ancestry cluster associated with self-reported Caucasian donors. An early release that covered 500 to 800 HLA-typed donors contained approximately 320 gigabases of sequencing data and about 93 million unique TCR sequences. A separate validation cohort of roughly 130 different subjects was used in addition to the approximately 640-subject first cohort. HLA typing included class I and class II loci at four-digit resolution. Across 398 genotyped donors of the cohort, an average of approximately 220,000 unique TCR beta nucleotide sequences per donor were sequenced, and roughly 17% of those sequences were non-productive. The study aimed to test whether signatures of past pathogen exposure could be identified by cataloging public T cell receptors. Alongside the repertoire data, information on donor age, sex, ethnicity and CMV serostatus was compiled. The T cell repertoires of 670 or so subjects were profiled by immunosequencing and related to cytomegalovirus serostatus. High-throughput TCR immunosequencing, statistical association of individual TCRs with disease status, and machine learning were combined to predict cytomegalovirus infection status. Every repertoire in the discovery cohort had been generated on one and the same sequencing platform. A few DR-DQ haplotypes were handled as single units for association and clustering because linkage in the cohort was strong. An earlier analysis of nearly 600 of the donors applied high-throughput TCR beta sequencing to assess whether each TCR beta V gene segment acted as functional or pseudogenic. Genome-wide SNP genotypes for about 65% of the 666 donors were used in a later genetic analysis, which treated that subset as a discovery cohort. The number of donors typed differed by locus, with roughly 620-630 for A, B, C, DRB1 and DQB1, 522 for DQA1, over 600 for DPA1, and under 490 for DPB1. Results the study describes overall, beyond this receptor: V-gene and J-gene trimming of TCR beta chains was associated with a missense DCLRE1C variant in a later genetic analysis, and the association was replicated in an independent cohort. Approximately 16 rarely observed V segments, including chromosome 9 orphons, were excluded from the earlier analysis of a few hundred of the donors because counts were too low. In the study, approximately 160 TCR beta chains were listed as associated with cytomegalovirus. Specific HLA alleles were associated with about 17,000 TCR beta sequences at a false discovery rate of 0.05 in a later analysis. Correlated functional status among segregating V segments might be attributable to linkage disequilibrium, but an unknown experimental factor could not be ruled out. Sequencing depth was assumed to be roughly uniform across donors in the presence/absence analyses, though that assumption may not hold. According to the authors, the approach could potentially be generalized to other disease states and immunological phenotypes. A further reported finding was that TCR beta sequences accurately predicted the HLA-A and HLA-B alleles for most subjects in the first cohort. In vitro tests confirmed that three of the cytomegalovirus-associated TCR beta chains recognize cytomegalovirus antigens. In a later genetic analysis, fewer N-insertions in productive TCRs were reported among donors in an Asian-associated ancestry cluster than the roughly 710-donor mean. The only immune exposure information available for the cohort was CMV serostatus. A cluster of highly shared sequence variants was judged likely to represent a technical artifact of the sequencing pipeline. In a later analysis, HLA-associated TCR beta chains were found to be more clonally expanded and to have lower generation probabilities than equally common non-associated chains. According to a later analysis, TCR association rates differed among HLA loci, with DRB1 alleles showing the most associated TCRs and HLA-C alleles showing the fewest. The classifier was reported to diagnose cytomegalovirus status with high specificity and sensitivity in both the original and validation cohorts. Only TCR beta chains were sequenced in this cohort, and the absence of alpha or paired-chain data limited detectable features. An earlier analysis of around 500 of the donors showed that most TCR beta V segments appeared in productive rearrangements either about 87% or about 30% of the time, which broadly matched IMGT annotations. Most TCR sequences were seen in very few donors, while some public TCRs were found in many individuals. Because HLA typing was unavailable for some donors at each locus, only the typed subset was used in association tests. Some IMGT-functional V segments, including TRBV6-2 and TRBV6-3, could not be distinguished by the 87-base-pair reads and were therefore excluded. Assigning TCR associations to individual alleles was difficult when HLA alleles, especially DR and DQ, strongly co-occurred. In a later analysis, most CMV-associated TCR beta chains were found to appear HLA-restricted, with HLA associations seemingly driven largely by CMV exposure. In a later analysis, several top co-occurrence clusters were reported to appear linked to parvovirus B19, influenza, CMV and Epstein-Barr virus.

The library was built by means of the immunoSEQ multiplex PCR assay. For the multiplex PCR, a mixture combining 60 forward primers for TCR Vbeta segments and 13 reverse primers for TCR Jbeta segments was used. A multiplex PCR assay on genomic DNA amplified the CDR3 region of rearranged TCR beta genes. The amplified TCR beta libraries were sequenced on the Illumina HiSeq System as 87-base-pair reads. The paper's data handling went like this. A later analysis tallied around 82 million unique TCR beta chains across the approximately 670 repertoires, and around 12 million of those chains were shared by two or more donors. Raw reads were error-corrected and collapsed into unique sequences by a nearest-neighbor algorithm in which closely related sequences were merged to remove PCR and sequencing errors. To assign V, D and J gene segments, CDR3 sequences were aligned to IMGT reference sequences. Each retained sequence needed at least a six-nucleotide match to both a V gene segment and a J gene segment. Rearrangements were classified as productive when the CDR3 lacked stop codons and remained in frame with V and J, and all other rearrangements were classified as non-productive. CDR3 was defined by IMGT convention, running from the second conserved V-encoded cysteine to the conserved J-encoded phenylalanine. The earlier analysis of 587 of the donors excluded any sequence lacking an unambiguous match to a single V gene segment. In an earlier analysis of 587 of the donors, V segments were called functional above 56.7% productive rearrangements and were called segregating when the between-donor standard deviation exceeded 5%. A statistical classification framework was built to diagnose cytomegalovirus status from the catalog of TCR beta chain sequences. In a later analysis, TCR nucleotide sequences were compared against IMGT/GENE-DB human TR gene sequences so that V and J genes could be assigned. In a later analysis, CDR3 sequences and most-parsimonious VDJ recombination scenarios were assigned using the TCRdist pipeline. A later analysis defined each TCR beta chain by its CDR3 amino acid sequence plus V-gene family, and excluded reads lacking a unique V-gene family. In a later analysis, approximately 640 highly shared, low-generation-probability nucleotide sequences were removed to address suspected cross-contamination and a sequencing artifact. For each public chain, a later analysis derived a clonal expansion index from normalized ranks of inferred template counts within each repertoire. In a later analysis, generation probabilities were computed with a VDJ recombination model fitted to out-of-frame rearrangements, and the resulting probabilities were checked against IGoR. A later analysis scored TCR-TCR, TCR-HLA and TCR-CMV co-occurrence with hypergeometric tests, applying a repertoire-size bias correction to TCR pairs. False discovery rates were estimated in a later analysis by permuting HLA or CMV assignments 20 times. In a later analysis, co-occurring TCRs were grouped using DBSCAN, and TCRdist sequence similarity was added for clustering within HLA-allele-positive subsets. Repertoires with fewer than 30,000 or more than 120,000 public chains, plus five repertoires with anomalous nucleotide sharing, were excluded from co-occurrence clustering. TCRdb obtained this table from immuneACCESS and retained in-frame rearrangements with V and J assigned. These tables miss some clones; where compared with another copy, unresolved V genes account for less than half of the shortfall, and the remainder is unexplained. V and J calls and clone size are copied from that table; D and trimming were computed from the DNA. The sample table records some 170,000 clones; nearly 80% of these occur just once. The top ten clones comprise nearly 6.5% of the sample.

In its sample, this clone was seen once. Its specific antigen is unknown. No base quality values were provided; no much bigger clone lies one nucleotide off. In total, about 650 healthy bone marrow donors made up the cohort. All cohort members were sampled while nominally healthy, although unrecorded immune exposures were likely present. The donor tested CMV seropositive, placing the donor among the 310 or so seropositive members of the cohort. A peripheral blood sample was provided by each donor, and peripheral blood mononuclear cells were used for TCR beta sequencing. Genomic DNA extraction from the blood cell samples was performed with the Qiagen DNeasy Blood Extraction Kit. There are 13 amino acids in the CDR3, from cysteine to phenylalanine inclusive. The DNA shown is the 39-base CDR3, in frame from base 1. V loses 1 base of germline sequence and J loses 7 bases, and the interval between the two ends is 10 bases. From a lookup of the germline V gene, CDR1 and CDR2 are MGHRA and YSYEKL.

Sequencing was carried out using PBMCs. The chain was built from TRBV4-1 and TRBJ1-2, with the D gene not clear enough to name. The sequence derives from a man aged 35-49 years in good health and CMV-seropositive. The sequenced DNA: TGCGCCAGCAGCCAAGTTCGTGCGGCTGGCTACACCTTC. Its protein reads: CASSQVRAAGYTF.